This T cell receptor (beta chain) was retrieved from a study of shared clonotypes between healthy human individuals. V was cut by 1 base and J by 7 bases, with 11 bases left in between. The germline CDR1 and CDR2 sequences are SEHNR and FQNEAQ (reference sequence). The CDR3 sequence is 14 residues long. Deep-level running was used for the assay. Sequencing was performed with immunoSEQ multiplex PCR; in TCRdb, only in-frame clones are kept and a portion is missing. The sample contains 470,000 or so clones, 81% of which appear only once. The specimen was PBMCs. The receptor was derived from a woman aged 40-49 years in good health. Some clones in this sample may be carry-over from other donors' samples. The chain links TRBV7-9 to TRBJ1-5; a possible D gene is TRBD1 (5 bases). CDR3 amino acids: CASSLDGGGQPQHF. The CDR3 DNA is TGTGCCAGCAGCTTAGATGGGGGTGGGCAGCCCCAGCATTTT. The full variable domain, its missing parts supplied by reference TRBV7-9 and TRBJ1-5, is DTGVSQNPRHKITKRGQNVTFRCDPISEHNRLYWYRQTLGQGPEFLTYFQNEAQLEKSRLLSDRFSAERPKGSFSTLEIQRTEQGDSAMYLCASSLDGGGQPQHFGDGTRLSIL.